This TCR beta chain was obtained from a study of shared clonotypes between healthy human individuals. With respect to this clone: The antigen is unknown.

The study drew its donors from healthy HIV-negative adults without recent acute infections or vaccinations. Study-level points and caveats: Rarefaction demonstrated incomplete sorted-subset sequencing despite large depth.

Every subset's genomic DNA went evenly onto several immunoSEQ plates. Generated by immunoSEQ multiplex PCR, the TCRdb table keeps only in-frame clones and is missing some. The data contain about 1.5 million clones, around 98% of them singletons. The CDR3 has 18 amino acids. CDR1 and CDR2 from the germline V gene are SGHVS and FQNEAQ. V was pared by 1 base and J by 3 bases, with 11 bases of the junction left unmatched. The rearrangement links TRBV7-8 to TRBJ2-1; the match to TRBD2 covers 8 bases. This TCR was recovered from a man aged 25 to 40 in good health. The sequenced material came from naive CD4+ T cells sorted from blood. Subset in this sample: CD45RA+ positively selected. The CDR3 sequence is CASSLGGLAGGHYNEQFF. The CDR3 DNA is TGTGCCAGCAGCTTAGGCGGTCTGGCGGGAGGACACTACAATGAGCAGTTCTTC.